The 18 T cell receptor beta chains presented below share a single source sample, sequenced in a study of tumor and adjacent non-tumor tissue in lung cancer. TCRbeta libraries were built with three rounds of nested PCR, modified from ARM-PCR. TCRdb fed the multiplex PCR reads into MiXCR, producing one record per CDR3 protein. This table holds tens of thousands of distinct CDR3 sequences, about 55% found once. This sample's RNA came from whole unsorted tissue. The normal lung tissue was taken more than 3 cm from the tumor edge. The sample taken for sequencing was distant non-tumor lung tissue. The receptors shown here come from an older man with non-small cell lung cancer.

Concerning this clonotype itself: Compared with germline, one end of the junction differs, possibly owing to a read error. This chain connects TRBV6-5 to TRBJ1-1, with D perhaps TRBD1 (5 bases). The CDR3 covers 13 residues. In germline, CDR1 is MNHEY, CDR2 SVGAGI. The CDR3 region has the DNA TGTGCCAGTAGTTACCCAGGGATCAATGAAGCTTTCTTT. This gives the protein CASSYPGINEAFF.

Of note for this clonotype: The germline gene is not matched at one end of the junction; a read error may be the cause. The rearrangement joins TRBV5-1 to TRBJ2-1; D gene ambiguous. The length of the CDR3 is 12 residues. CDR1 is SGHRS, CDR2 YFSETQ, per germline. The CDR3 spells CASSLTDNEQLF. CDR3 nucleotides: TGCGCCAGCAGCTTGACGGATAATGAGCAGTTATTC.

The table lists this clonotype with a count of one. A clone one base away is much larger, so this may be a read error. V is TRBV10-2 and J is TRBJ2-2, with D possibly being TRBD2 (6 bases). V lost 6 bases to trimming and J lost 0 bases, with 11 bases between them. This CDR3 is built from 15 residues. Germline values: CDR1 WSHSY, CDR2 SAAADI. CDR3 region: CASRLGLTNTGELFF. The CDR3 DNA sequence: TGCGCCAGCAGGCTAGGACTAACGAACACCGGGGAGCTGTTTTTT.

Details on this clonotype: Germline is not matched at one junction end, which may reflect a read error. The chain carries TRBV6-1 and TRBJ2-3; D is perhaps TRBD2 (7 bases). Germline CDR1 is MNHNS and CDR2 is SASEGT. This CDR3 region has 15 residues. CDR3 region: CASRHGRGGTDTQYF. The DNA of the CDR3 is TGTGCCAGCAGGCACGGAAGGGGGGGCACGGATACGCAGTATTTT.

This clonotype was seen many times. The rearrangement joins TRBV10-3 to TRBJ1-2; D not certain. The germline V gene has CDR1 ENHRY and CDR2 SYGVKD. There are 13 residues in the CDR3. V was trimmed by 3 bases and J by 3 bases, leaving 8 bases between them. The CDR3 region has the DNA TGTGCCATCAGTGACAGCACTGACTATGGCTACACCTTC. Protein: CAISDSTDYGYTF.

As for this clonotype: The germline gene is not matched at one end of the junction; a read error may be the cause. The V gene is TRBV20-1, the J gene TRBJ2-1; the match to TRBD2 covers 9 bases. Germline CDR1 and CDR2: DFQATT and SNEGSKA (reference sequence). The CDR3 is 15 amino acids. Here the CDR3 DNA reads TGCAGTGCTAGAGATCTTGGGCGGGAGGGCAGTGAGCAGTTGTTC. Translating it yields CSARDLGREGSEQLF.

The sample holds many counts of this clonotype. The chain recombines TRBV20-1 with TRBJ1-5; D is unresolved. CDR1 is DFQATT and CDR2 is SNEGSKA in the germline V gene (reference sequence). The CDR3 covers 12 residues. Trimming took off 6 bases at V and 7 bases at J, with 13 bases between the two ends. CDR3 DNA sequence: TGCAGTGCCAAGGCCACCGCCCAGCCCCAGCATTTT. Protein sequence: CSAKATAQPQHF.

About this clonotype: A junction boundary mismatches the germline segment, possibly from a read error. The chain carries TRBV11-2 and TRBJ2-7; perhaps TRBD1 as D (5 bases). The CDR3 totals 14 residues. Germline V gene data show CDR1 as SGHAT and CDR2 as FQNNGV. The CDR3 here is CARSLGDRNYEECF. The CDR3, as DNA: TGTGCCAGAAGCTTAGGAGACAGAAACTACGAGGAGTGCTTC.

The chain uses TRBV11-2 and TRBJ2-2, with a possible D match to TRBD1 (6 bases). Between the trimmed V and J ends, which lost 11 bases and 5 bases, there was a span of 15 bases. Germline V CDR1 and CDR2: SGHAT, FQNNGV. The CDR3 runs to 13 residues. The CDR3 coding sequence is TGTGCCGACAGTCCACAGGGAACCGGGGAGCTGTTTTTT. Its translation is CADSPQGTGELFF.

The table lists this clonotype with a count of one. A much larger clone lies one base from this, so it may be a read error. V gene TRBV5-6 combines with J gene TRBJ2-4; tentative D call: TRBD1 (6 bases). CDR1 is SGHDT and CDR2 is YYEEEE in the germline V gene. This CDR3 spans 16 amino acids. Trimming removed 6 bases at V and 0 bases at J, with 16 bases between. As DNA, the CDR3 is TGTGCCAGCAAACCCGGACAGCAAAAAGCCAAAAACATTCAGTACTTC. Protein sequence: CASKPGQQKAKNIQYF. Drawing the rest from reference TRBV5-6 and TRBJ2-4, the complete variable domain is DAGVTQSPTHLIKTRGQQVTLRCSPKSGHDTVSWYQQALGQGPQFIFQYYEEEERQRGNFPDRFSGHQFPNYSSELNVNALLLGDSALYLCASKPGQQKAKNIQYFGAGTRLSVL.

About this clonotype itself: Compared with germline, one end of the junction differs, possibly owing to a read error. CDR3 nucleotides: TGTGCCAGCAGTGAAGCGGGAGGGACCTACATTGAGCGGTTCTTC. Amino acid sequence: CASSEAGGTYIERFF. The V and J genes are TRBV12-3 or TRBV12-4 and TRBJ2-1, with TRBD2 identical over 10 bases. This CDR3 has 15 residues.

This clonotype was observed once. An end of the junction does not agree with germline; a read error may underlie this. V and J are TRBV12-3 or TRBV12-4 and TRBJ2-1; D is undetermined. The CDR3 consists of 13 residues. The CDR3 DNA sequence: TGTCCCAGCAGTTTAGTCTTTGCTAATGAGCAGTTCTTC. Translated: CPSSLVFANEQFF.

The J gene is TRBJ2-5, the V gene TRBV11-2, with 7 bases fitting TRBD2. The ends lost 8 bases at V and 4 bases at J; junction bases unmatched: 10. This CDR3 has 14 residues. Germline CDR1 is SGHAT and CDR2 is FQNNGV. The CDR3 loop is CASGLRGDPETQYF. The CDR3 region has the DNA TGTGCCAGCGGCCTCCGGGGGGACCCAGAGACCCAGTACTTC.

V is TRBV29-1 and J is TRBJ2-1, with D tentatively TRBD1 (5 bases). Trimming removed 7 bases from V and 10 bases from J, with 23 bases in between. The CDR3 is made up of 14 amino acids. Germline CDR1 is SQVTM and CDR2 is ANQGSEA. CDR3 amino acids: CSGALWQGANEQFF. The CDR3 nucleotides are TGCAGCGGAGCTCTTTGGCAGGGTGCTAACGAGCAGTTCTTC.

This clonotype was seen a handful of times. This could be a read error, since a much larger clone is one nucleotide away. The J gene is TRBJ2-1, the V gene TRBV2; no clear D gene. Germline values: CDR1 SNHLY, CDR2 FYNNEI. This CDR3 has 11 amino acids. As DNA, the CDR3 is TGTGCCAGCAATGAAACCCTTGAGCAGTTCTTC. Its protein product is CASNETLEQFF.

Details on this clonotype: The junction departs from the called germline gene at one end, perhaps through a read error. The CDR3 DNA reads as TGCGTCAGCAGCCAAGAGGACGACAAGGCGACCTGGGAGCTGTTTTTT. This sequence encodes CVSSQEDDKATWELFF. This chain links TRBV4-1 with TRBJ2-2; D is ambiguous. In germline, CDR1 is MGHRA, CDR2 YSYEKL. This CDR3 comprises 16 residues.

To note about this clonotype: At one end, the junction sequence differs from germline, possibly due to a read error. V gene TRBV28 combines with J gene TRBJ2-4; tentative D call: TRBD1 (6 bases). Germline CDR1 and CDR2: MDHEN and SYDVKM. This CDR3 region has 14 residues. CDR3 amino acids: CASTLRGQENIQYF. For the CDR3, the DNA is TGTGCCAGCACTTTACGGGGACAAGAAAACATTCAATACTTC.

About this clonotype: The CDR3 carries no conserved terminal phenylalanine or tryptophan, so it likely arises from a read error. The chain employs TRBV11-2 and TRBJ2-7, with TRBD1 identical over 9 bases. The CDR3 is 15 residues long. Germline V lookup: CDR1 SGHAT, CDR2 FQNNGV. Trimming removed 4 bases from V and 3 bases from J; junction bases left unmatched: 7. The CDR3 sequence is CASSSGQGKVYEQYL. CDR3 bases: TGTGCCAGCAGCTCGGGACAGGGCAAGGTCTACGAGCAGTACTTA.